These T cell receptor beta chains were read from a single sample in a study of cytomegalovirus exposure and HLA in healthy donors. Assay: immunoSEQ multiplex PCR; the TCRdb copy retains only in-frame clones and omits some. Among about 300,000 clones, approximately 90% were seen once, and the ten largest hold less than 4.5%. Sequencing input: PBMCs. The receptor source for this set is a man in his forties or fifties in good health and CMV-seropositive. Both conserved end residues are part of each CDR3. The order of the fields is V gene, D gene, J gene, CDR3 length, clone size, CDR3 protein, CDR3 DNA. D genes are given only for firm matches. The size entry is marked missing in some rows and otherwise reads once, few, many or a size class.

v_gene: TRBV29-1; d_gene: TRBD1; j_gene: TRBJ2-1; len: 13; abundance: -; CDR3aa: CSATGPSYNEQFF; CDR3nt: TGCAGCGCGACAGGGCCCTCATACAATGAGCAGTTCTTC
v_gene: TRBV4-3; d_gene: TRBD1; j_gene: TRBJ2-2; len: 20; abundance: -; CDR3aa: CASSQDVRQGAFFHTGELFF; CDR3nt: TGCGCCAGCAGCCAAGATGTACGACAGGGGGCCTTTTTCCACACCGGGGAGCTGTTTTTT
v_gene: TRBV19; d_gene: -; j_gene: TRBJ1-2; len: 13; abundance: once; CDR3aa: CASSPNGIYGYTF; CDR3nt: TGTGCCAGTAGCCCCAACGGGATCTATGGCTACACCTTC
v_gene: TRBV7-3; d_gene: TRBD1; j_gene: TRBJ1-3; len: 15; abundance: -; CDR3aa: CASSTNRGGGNTIYF; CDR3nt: TGTGCCAGCAGTACGAACAGGGGCGGCGGAAACACCATATATTTT
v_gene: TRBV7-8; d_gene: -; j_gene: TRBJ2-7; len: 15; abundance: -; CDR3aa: CASSREGGVPYEQYF; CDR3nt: TGTGCCAGCAGCCGAGAGGGGGGGGTCCCCTACGAGCAGTACTTC
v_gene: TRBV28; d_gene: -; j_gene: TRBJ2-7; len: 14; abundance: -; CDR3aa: CASSLRGVSYEQYF; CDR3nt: TGTGCCAGCAGTCTCAGGGGGGTCTCCTACGAGCAGTACTTC
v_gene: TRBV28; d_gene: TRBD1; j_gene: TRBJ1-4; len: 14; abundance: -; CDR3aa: CASTLQGAGEKLFF; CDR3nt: TGTGCCAGCACCCTCCAGGGGGCTGGGGAAAAACTGTTTTTT
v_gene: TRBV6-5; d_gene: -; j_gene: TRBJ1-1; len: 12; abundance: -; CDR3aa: CASSYGGVKAFF; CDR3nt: TGTGCCAGCAGTTACGGGGGGGTTAAGGCTTTCTTT
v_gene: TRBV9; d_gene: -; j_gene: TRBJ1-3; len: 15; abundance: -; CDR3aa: CASSVGQNSGNTIYF; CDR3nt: TGTGCCAGCAGCGTAGGACAGAACTCTGGAAACACCATATATTTT
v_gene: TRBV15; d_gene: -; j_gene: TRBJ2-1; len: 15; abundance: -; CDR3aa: CATSSGVSSYNEQFF; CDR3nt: TGTGCCACCAGCTCAGGCGTTAGCTCCTACAATGAGCAGTTCTTC
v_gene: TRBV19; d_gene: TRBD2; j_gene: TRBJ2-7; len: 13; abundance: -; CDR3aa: CASSFGTSYEQYF; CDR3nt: TGTGCCAGTAGTTTTGGGACTAGCTACGAGCAGTACTTC
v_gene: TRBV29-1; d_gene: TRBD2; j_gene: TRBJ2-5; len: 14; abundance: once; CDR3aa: CSVEEGLAQETQYF; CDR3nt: TGCAGCGTCGAAGAGGGACTAGCGCAAGAGACCCAGTACTTC
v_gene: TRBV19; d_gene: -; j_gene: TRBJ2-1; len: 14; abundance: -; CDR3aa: CASTTSSSYNEQFF; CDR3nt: TGTGCCAGTACTACGTCGAGCTCCTACAATGAGCAGTTCTTC
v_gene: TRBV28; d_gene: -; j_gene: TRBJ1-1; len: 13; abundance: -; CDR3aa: CASSLMLGSEAFF; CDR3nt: TGTGCCAGCAGTTTAATGCTGGGCAGTGAAGCTTTCTTT
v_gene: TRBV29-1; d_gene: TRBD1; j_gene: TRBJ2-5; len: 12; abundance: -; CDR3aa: CSVGTGSQTQYF; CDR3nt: TGCAGCGTTGGGACAGGGTCGCAGACCCAGTACTTC
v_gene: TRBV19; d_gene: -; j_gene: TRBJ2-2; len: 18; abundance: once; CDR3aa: CASSIGPGINANTGELFF; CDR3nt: TGTGCCAGTAGTATAGGTCCCGGGATTAACGCGAACACCGGGGAGCTGTTTTTT
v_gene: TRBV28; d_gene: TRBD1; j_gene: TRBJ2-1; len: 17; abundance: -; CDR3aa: CASSSFNRGSSYNEQFF; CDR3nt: TGTGCCAGCAGCTCTTTTAACAGGGGTAGCTCCTACAATGAGCAGTTCTTC
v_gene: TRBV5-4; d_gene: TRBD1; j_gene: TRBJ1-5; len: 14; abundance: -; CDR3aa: CASSPDRGVGPQHF; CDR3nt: TGTGCCAGCAGCCCGGACAGGGGAGTTGGGCCCCAGCATTTT
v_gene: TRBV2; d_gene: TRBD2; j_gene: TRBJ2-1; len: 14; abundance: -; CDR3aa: CASSGGLAGGGQFF; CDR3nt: TGTGCCAGCAGTGGGGGACTAGCGGGAGGTGGGCAGTTCTTC
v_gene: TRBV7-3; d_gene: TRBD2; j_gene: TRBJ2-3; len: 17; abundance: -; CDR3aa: CASSLGLAGSSTDTQYF; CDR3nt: TGTGCCAGCAGCTTAGGGCTAGCGGGGTCTAGCACAGATACGCAGTATTTT
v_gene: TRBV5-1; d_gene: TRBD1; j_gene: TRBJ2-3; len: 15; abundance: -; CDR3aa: CASSLNRGGTDTQYF; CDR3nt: TGCGCCAGCAGCTTGAACAGGGGTGGCACAGATACGCAGTATTTT
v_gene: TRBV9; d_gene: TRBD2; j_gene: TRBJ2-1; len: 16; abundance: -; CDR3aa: CASSVGLAGAYNEQFF; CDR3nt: TGTGCCAGCAGCGTAGGGCTAGCGGGGGCCTACAATGAGCAGTTCTTC
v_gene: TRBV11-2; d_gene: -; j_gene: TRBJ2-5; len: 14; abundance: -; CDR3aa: CASSLDWGEETQYF; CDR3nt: TGTGCCAGCAGCTTAGATTGGGGGGAGGAGACCCAGTACTTC
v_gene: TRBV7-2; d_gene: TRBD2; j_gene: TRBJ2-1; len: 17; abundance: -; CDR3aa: CASSTASGGSSYNEQFF; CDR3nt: TGTGCCAGCAGCACTGCTAGCGGGGGGAGCTCCTACAATGAGCAGTTCTTC